The 20 T cell receptor beta chains below were found in one sample sequenced in a study of blood T cell repertoires in COVID-19 (dated by TCRdb to the early 2020s). The method behind the library was the immunoSEQ multiplex PCR assay. TCRdb took this table from immuneACCESS and kept in-frame rearrangements with V and J called. Such tables lack part of the clones; where checked against another copy, unresolved V genes explain under half of the gap, and the rest is unexplained. This sample comprises 350,000 or so clones, approximately 90% of them detected only once. The ten largest clones take up around 3.9% of the sample. The sequenced material came from peripheral blood. The receptors stem from a woman in her fifties or sixties with COVID-19, enrolled during active disease.

The chain is built from TRBV20-1 and TRBJ2-3, with D unresolved. Germline V gene data show CDR1 as DFQATT and CDR2 as SNEGSKA (reference sequence). Between the trimmed V and J ends, which lost 0 bases and 6 bases, there was a span of 4 bases. The CDR3 runs to 11 residues. CDR3: CSARESDTQYF. DNA of the CDR3: TGCAGTGCTAGAGAGAGTGATACGCAGTATTTT.

This sequence joins TRBV4-2 and TRBJ2-5, with D unresolved. The V end was cut by 0 bases, the J end by 1 base, with 9 bases between. This CDR3 spans 15 amino acids. Per germline, CDR1 LGHNA and CDR2 YNFKEQ. The CDR3: CASSQDRQVQETQYF. CDR3 DNA: TGTGCCAGCAGCCAAGATCGCCAGGTCCAAGAGACCCAGTACTTC.

The chain uses TRBV19 and TRBJ1-5; weak D call: TRBD1 (5 bases). Germline CDR1 reads LNHDA; CDR2 reads SQIVND (reference sequence). The V end was cut by 7 bases, the J end by 0 bases, with 13 bases between. The CDR3 contains 15 residues. The CDR3 spells CASTRDSNSNQPQHF. DNA of the CDR3: TGTGCCAGTACCAGGGACTCCAATAGCAATCAGCCCCAGCATTTT.

The chain combines TRBV6-5 with TRBJ1-5; no clear D. V shed 0 bases and J shed 2 bases, with 8 bases lying between them. CDR3 length: 15 residues. The germline V gene has CDR1 MNHEY and CDR2 SVGAGI. The CDR3 spells CASSYSMIGNQPQHF. As DNA, the CDR3 is TGTGCCAGCAGTTACTCAATGATAGGCAATCAGCCCCAGCATTTT.

This clone appeared a single time. The rearrangement links TRBV27 to TRBJ1-4; D is perhaps TRBD1 (5 bases). Looked up from germline, CDR1 is MNHEY and CDR2 is SMNVEV (reference sequence). The CDR3 totals 15 residues. The V and J ends lost 5 bases and 5 bases respectively, with 15 bases between them. CDR3 in DNA: TGTGCCAGCAGTGATTACACTGCAGGGAATGAAAAACTGTTTTTT. It codes for CASSDYTAGNEKLFF.

The rearrangement joins TRBV5-6 to TRBJ1-1; no firm D call. The germline V and J ends were trimmed by 2 bases and 2 bases, with 13 bases remaining between them. The length of the CDR3 is 15 residues. Germline V CDR1 and CDR2: SGHDT, YYEEEE. The CDR3 is CASSFVSTENTEAFF. The CDR3 DNA is TGTGCCAGCAGCTTTGTATCCACAGAAAACACTGAAGCTTTCTTT.

This clone was observed at least ten times. The J gene is TRBJ1-2, the V gene TRBV3-1 (or the pseudogene TRBV3-2); D may be TRBD1 (5 bases). The CDR3 has 14 residues. Germline CDR1 reads LGHDT; CDR2 reads YNNKEL (reference sequence). Between the trimmed V and J ends, which lost 4 bases and 8 bases, there was a span of 17 bases. The CDR3 DNA reads as TGTGCCAGCAGCCCAGACGGAGGGGCAGGGGGCTACACCTTC. This sequence encodes CASSPDGGAGGYTF.

The chain has TRBV4-1 and TRBJ2-7, with 9 nucleotides matching TRBD1. CDR3 length equals 14 residues. Germline V CDR1 and CDR2: MGHRA, YSYEKL. J lost 4 bases, V lost 4 bases, and 5 bases had no gene match. The CDR3 loop is CASSPSGTGYEQYF. In DNA form, the CDR3 reads TGCGCCAGCAGCCCATCCGGGACAGGGTACGAGCAGTACTTC.

Turning to this clone: Other DNA sequences within the sample encode an identical CDR3. The V call is TRBV30, the J call TRBJ2-2; 10 nucleotides agree with TRBD2. V was clipped by 4 bases and J by 8 bases; unmatched bases: 10. This CDR3 comprises 15 residues. Germline V gene sequence: CDR1 GTSNPN, CDR2 SVGIG (reference sequence). The CDR3 is CAWKEAGGLGGELFF. CDR3 in DNA: TGTGCCTGGAAGGAAGCGGGGGGGCTCGGTGGGGAGCTGTTTTTT.

The rearrangement joins TRBV18 to TRBJ1-1, with 7 positions matching TRBD1. Germline CDR1 reads KGHSH; CDR2 reads LQKENI. The V and J ends lost 1 base and 0 bases, in that order; junction bases with no gene match: 5. This CDR3 is built from 16 residues. DNA for the CDR3: TGTGCCAGCTCACCACTTACAGGGGTAATGAACACTGAAGCTTTCTTT. Translation: CASSPLTGVMNTEAFF.

The chain links TRBV9 to TRBJ1-2; TRBD1 agrees at 8 bases. Germline V gene sequence: CDR1 SGDLS, CDR2 YYNGEE. This CDR3 has 14 residues. V was clipped by 4 bases and J by 4 bases; unmatched bases: 6. CDR3 residues: CASSTPGGGYGYTF. CDR3 in DNA: TGTGCCAGCAGCACCCCAGGGGGCGGCTATGGCTACACCTTC. Looking up the rest from reference TRBV9 and TRBJ1-2 gives the full variable domain: DSGVTQTPKHLITATGQRVTLRCSPRSGDLSVYWYQQSLDQGLQFLIQYYNGEERAKGNILERFSAQQFPDLHSELNLSSLELGDSALYFCASSTPGGGYGYTFGSGTRLTVV.

V and J are TRBV9 and TRBJ2-3; D is uncertain. Germline V lookup: CDR1 SGDLS, CDR2 YYNGEE. This CDR3 region has 15 residues. Deletions cut 4 bases from V and 0 bases from J, with 12 bases between. CDR3 nucleotides: TGTGCCAGCAGCCCACCCAGACTCAGCACAGATACGCAGTATTTT. Protein: CASSPPRLSTDTQYF.

The V call is TRBV18, the J call TRBJ1-5; the match to TRBD1 covers 9 bases. The J segment lost 1 base and the V segment lost 6 bases, leaving 19 bases of the junction unmatched. Germline V gene sequence: CDR1 KGHSH, CDR2 LQKENI. The CDR3 is made up of 20 amino acids. The CDR3 sequence: CASSSRGPQGAILSNQPQHF. The DNA of the CDR3 is TGTGCCAGCTCTTCACGAGGGCCACAGGGGGCGATTCTAAGCAATCAGCCCCAGCATTTT.

The gene calls are TRBV6-5 and TRBJ2-5; 7 bases are shared with TRBD1. Germline V gene lookup returns CDR1 MNHEY and CDR2 SVGAGI. The CDR3 totals 13 residues. Trimming cost V 6 bases and J 3 bases; bases outside gene matches: 4. The CDR3, as DNA: TGTGCCAGCAGCCCGGGACAGAAAGAGACCCAGTACTTC. The encoded protein is CASSPGQKETQYF.

The chain joins TRBV5-4 to TRBJ2-5; 10 positions match TRBD2. The length of the CDR3 is 17 residues. Germline V gene lookup returns CDR1 SGHNT and CDR2 YYREEE (reference sequence). V was pared by 1 base and J by 5 bases, with 11 bases of the junction left unmatched. The CDR3 loop is CASSLRASGGLGETQYF. CDR3 coding DNA: TGTGCCAGCAGCTTGAGGGCTAGCGGGGGCCTCGGGGAGACCCAGTACTTC.

CDR3 bases: TGTGCCAGCAGCCTAGAAGGACAGGGAATTTCACCCCTCCACTTT. It translates to CASSLEGQGISPLHF. This chain joins TRBV4-2 and TRBJ1-6, with 8 bases lining up with TRBD1. The germline CDR1 and CDR2 sequences are LGHNA and YNFKEQ. V dropped 4 bases and J dropped 9; count of bases not matched to a gene: 8. The CDR3 runs to 15 residues.

CDR3 loop: CASSPQSTGINYGYTF. DNA for the CDR3: TGTGCCAGCTCACCGCAAAGCACGGGGATTAACTATGGCTACACCTTC. This chain links TRBV18 with TRBJ1-2; D call uncertain. Trimming left V 3 bases short and J 1 base short, with 15 bases between. Germline V CDR1 and CDR2: KGHSH, LQKENI. This CDR3 comprises 16 residues. The variable domain in full, completed from reference TRBV18 and TRBJ1-2, reads NAGVMQNPRHLVRRRGQEARLRCSPMKGHSHVYWYRQLPEEGLKFMVYLQKENIIDESGMPKERFSAEFPKEGPSILRIQQVVRGDSAAYFCASSPQSTGINYGYTFGSGTRLTVV.

A single count supports this clone. The chain is built from TRBV4-1 and TRBJ2-7, with a weak D call TRBD1 (6 bases). Germline assignment: CDR1 MGHRA and CDR2 YSYEKL. V lost 3 bases, J lost 2 bases, and 11 bases lay in between. This CDR3 spans 14 amino acids. The CDR3 sequence is CASSQRDTTYEQYF. CDR3 nucleotide sequence: TGCGCCAGCAGCCAGAGGGACACTACCTACGAGCAGTACTTC.

The chain recombines TRBV6-5 with TRBJ1-6; TRBD1 agrees at 8 bases. The junction had 2 bases not matched to a gene; V was cut back by 5 bases and J by 8 bases. CDR1 MNHEY and CDR2 SVGAGI come from the germline V gene. The CDR3 length is 13 residues. The CDR3, as DNA: TGTGCCAGCAGTAAGGACAGGGATTCACCCCTCCACTTT. Its protein is CASSKDRDSPLHF.

The chain has TRBV18 and TRBJ1-5; D is ambiguous. Trimming removed 6 bases at V and 6 bases at J, with 15 bases between. Looked up from germline, CDR1 is KGHSH and CDR2 is LQKENI. This CDR3 is built from 14 residues. The CDR3 nucleotides are TGTGCCAGCTCCCTCGGTTCATATGGTCAGCCCCAGCATTTT. Translation: CASSLGSYGQPQHF.